The source of this TCR beta chain is a study of T-cell memory formation after mild COVID-19. This clonotype was seen many times. The CDR3 covers 15 residues. Germline V gene data show CDR1 as MNHNS and CDR2 as SASEGT. The J segment lost 4 bases and the V segment lost 0 bases, leaving 3 bases of the junction unmatched. One entry per CDR3 protein, called by TCRdb with MiXCR from the 5' RACE reads. The sample holds roughly 560,000 distinct CDR3 sequences; about a fifth are singletons and the top ten take about an eighth. The sequence came from an adult woman who had mild COVID-19 (a few samples of this study predate the infection). Cell type and time point are not known. This chain uses TRBV6-1 with TRBJ2-3; TRBD2 agrees at 8 bases. What was sequenced was PBMCs or a T cell subset sorted from them (not recorded which). The CDR3, as DNA: TGTGCCAGCAGTGAAGCCTCGGGGGGGCCAGATACGCAGTATTTT. Protein product: CASSEASGGPDTQYF.